Each of the 32 T cell receptor beta chains below was sequenced from the same sample in a study of blood T cell repertoires in COVID-19 (TCRdb year 2020). Library generation was performed with the immunoSEQ multiplex PCR assay. This immuneACCESS table, as held by TCRdb, lists in-frame sequences with V and J called but not all clones. Of the missing ones, under half trace to an unresolved V gene in checked studies; the others have no known cause. In this sample the table shows around 270,000 clones, roughly 86% of which occur a single time. The ten largest clones capture 2% to 3% of the sample. What was sequenced was peripheral blood. These receptors all come from a woman aged 45-59 years with acute or convalescent COVID-19.

This chain connects TRBV5-4 to TRBJ1-3; TRBD1 might be the D (6 bases). V lost 3 bases and J 2 bases, leaving 12 bases between the germline ends. This CDR3 spans 15 amino acids. CDR1 is SGHNT, CDR2 YYREEE, per germline (reference sequence). In nucleotides, the CDR3 is TGTGCCAGCAGCTCACAGGGTAATCCTGGAAACACCATATATTTT. Amino acid sequence: CASSSQGNPGNTIYF.

The rearrangement links TRBV29-1 to TRBJ2-3; 9 nucleotides match TRBD1. The CDR3 totals 16 residues. After removal of 0 bases from V and 0 bases from J, the junction contained 4 bases not matched to a gene. CDR1 and CDR2 (germline): SQVTM, ANQGSEA. For the CDR3, the DNA is TGCAGCGTTGAAGAGGGACAGGGACCAAGCACAGATACGCAGTATTTT. Amino acids: CSVEEGQGPSTDTQYF.

The gene calls are TRBV5-1 and TRBJ2-3; the D is unclear. This CDR3 region has 17 residues. Trimming stripped 0 bases from V and 5 bases from J, with 19 bases between. Germline values: CDR1 SGHRS, CDR2 YFSETQ. In DNA, the CDR3 is TGCGCCAGCAGCTTGGTGAACAGCTCGCCCCGAAGAGATACGCAGTATTTT. Translating it yields CASSLVNSSPRRDTQYF.

The chain joins TRBV12-2 to TRBJ2-5; whether TRBD1, the table's D call, matches the DNA was not checked. TRBV12-2 is assigned pseudogene status. The CDR3 covers 17 residues. The CDR3 bases are TGTGCAAGTCGCTTACCCCACAGCCTCGCCACCCGAGAGACCCAGTACTTC. It specifies CASRLPHSLATRETQYF.

This clone was counted once. The gene calls are TRBV2 and TRBJ1-5, with TRBD1 as a possible D gene (5 bases). CDR1 is SNHLY and CDR2 is FYNNEI in the germline V gene. This CDR3 is 14 amino acids long. The V end lost 6 bases, the J end lost 9 bases, and 18 bases lay between the germline ends. The CDR3 DNA reads as TGTGCCAGCAGCGGGGACTCGCTAGCGGGGCCCCAGCATTTT. Translating it yields CASSGDSLAGPQHF. The variable domain in full, completed from reference TRBV2 and TRBJ1-5, reads EPEVTQTPSHQVTQMGQEVILRCVPISNHLYFYWYRQILGQKVEFLVSFYNNEISEKSEIFDDQFSVERPDGSNFTLKIRSTKLEDSAMYFCASSGDSLAGPQHFGDGTRLSIL.

The chain couples TRBV24-1 to TRBJ2-1, with 8 bases fitting TRBD1. Trimming cost V 4 bases and J 1 base; bases outside gene matches: 5. This CDR3 spans 16 amino acids. Germline V gene sequence: CDR1 KGHDR, CDR2 SFDVKD. CDR3 region: CATSDTTGVSYNEQFF. CDR3 bases: TGTGCCACCAGTGACACGACAGGGGTTTCCTACAATGAGCAGTTCTTC.

J is TRBJ2-2 and V is TRBV5-1; D may be TRBD2 (5 bases). The length of the CDR3 is 15 residues. V lost 8 bases and J lost 4, with 18 bases in between. Germline CDR1 and CDR2: SGHRS and YFSETQ. Written as DNA, the CDR3 is TGCGCCAGTAGAGTTAGCGTTCGACTCACCGGGGAGCTGTTTTTT. Translation: CASRVSVRLTGELFF.

The chain carries TRBV10-3 and TRBJ2-5; 10 bases map to TRBD1. In germline, CDR1 is ENHRY, CDR2 SYGVKD. V shed 4 bases, J shed 5 bases, and the junction held 7 bases outside the gene matches. The CDR3 extends over 15 amino acids. The CDR3 region is CAISGSTGGYETQYF. DNA of the CDR3: TGTGCCATCAGTGGTTCGACAGGGGGCTATGAGACCCAGTACTTC.

The CDR3: CSVKAGGYEKLFF. The CDR3, as DNA: TGCAGCGTTAAGGCAGGGGGGTATGAAAAACTGTTTTTT. The J gene is TRBJ1-4, the V gene TRBV29-1; 7 bases fit TRBD1. The V gene end was trimmed by 5 bases and the J gene end by 6 bases; junction bases not matched to a gene: 6. CDR1 and CDR2 from the germline V gene are SQVTM and ANQGSEA. This CDR3 has 13 amino acids.

The gene calls are TRBV19 and TRBJ1-1, with no clear D. Germline V CDR1 and CDR2: LNHDA, SQIVND (reference sequence). Trimming removed 9 bases from V and 2 bases from J, with 7 bases in between. This CDR3 has 11 amino acids. CDR3 region: CASFSNTEAFF. In DNA, the CDR3 is TGTGCCAGCTTCAGTAACACTGAAGCTTTCTTT.

The chain uses TRBV29-1 and TRBJ2-3, with TRBD1 as a possible D gene (6 bases). V lost 6 bases and J lost 0, with 16 bases in between. The germline CDR1 and CDR2 sequences are SQVTM and ANQGSEA. CDR3 length: 15 residues. CDR3 nucleotide sequence: TGCAGCGTCGACCACAGGGTTCTTAGCACAGATACGCAGTATTTT. The encoded protein is CSVDHRVLSTDTQYF.

The chain uses TRBV10-3 and TRBJ2-3, with a weak D call TRBD1 (6 bases). Trimming cost V 5 bases and J 2 bases, with 11 bases left between them. Germline V gene data show CDR1 as ENHRY and CDR2 as SYGVKD. This CDR3 contains 14 residues. The CDR3 loop reads CAISKTGPTDTQYF. In nucleotides, the CDR3 is TGTGCCATCAGTAAGACAGGACCCACAGATACGCAGTATTTT.

The rearrangement uses TRBV9 and TRBJ2-7; 8 nucleotides align to TRBD1. Germline V gene data show CDR1 as SGDLS and CDR2 as YYNGEE. Germline trimming cut 2 bases from V and 7 bases from J; bases unmatched to any gene: 11. The CDR3 consists of 15 residues. The CDR3, as DNA: TGTGCCAGCAGCGTTAACCAGGGGGCATCGGGGGAGCAGTACTTC. Translation gives CASSVNQGASGEQYF.

The V and J genes are TRBV5-1 and TRBJ2-7; 9 bases align to TRBD2. V was pared by 2 bases and J by 3 bases, with 3 bases of the junction left unmatched. Looked up from germline, CDR1 is SGHRS and CDR2 is YFSETQ. The CDR3 covers 14 residues. The CDR3 is CASSFSGSGYEQYF. CDR3 bases: TGCGCCAGCAGCTTTAGCGGGAGTGGCTACGAGCAGTACTTC.

The chain has TRBV6-6 and TRBJ1-3; D is possibly TRBD1 (5 bases). Germline lookup yields CDR1 MNHNY and CDR2 SVGAGI (reference sequence). CDR3 length equals 16 residues. The V gene lost 5 bases and the J gene lost 0 bases, with 14 bases spanning the gap. CDR3 nucleotide sequence: TGTGCCAGCAGTCTTATTCAGGGATTCTCTGGAAACACCATATATTTT. Its protein product is CASSLIQGFSGNTIYF.

The V and J genes are TRBV5-1 and TRBJ2-1, with D perhaps TRBD2 (6 bases). Germline CDR1 is SGHRS and CDR2 is YFSETQ. The CDR3 is 14 amino acids. V lost 3 bases, J lost 0 bases, and 7 bases lay in between. The CDR3 here is CASSSGSSYNEQFF. The CDR3 DNA sequence: TGCGCCAGCAGCTCCGGGAGCTCCTACAATGAGCAGTTCTTC.

The V and J genes are TRBV7-6 and TRBJ2-1; the match to TRBD2 covers 10 bases. The CDR3 runs 15 residues. Germline trimming cut 5 bases from V and 0 bases from J; bases unmatched to any gene: 1. Germline V lookup: CDR1 SGHVS, CDR2 FNYEAQ. The DNA of the CDR3 is TGTGCCAGCAGCACTAGCGGGAACTCCTACAATGAGCAGTTCTTC. Protein sequence: CASSTSGNSYNEQFF. Variable domain in full (rest from reference TRBV7-6 and TRBJ2-1): GAGVSQSPRYKVTKRGQDVALRCDPISGHVSLYWYRQALGQGPEFLTYFNYEAQQDKSGLPNDRFSAERPEGSISTLTIQRTEQRDSAMYRCASSTSGNSYNEQFFGPGTRLTVL.

This clone was detected once. The chain carries TRBV27 and TRBJ2-1; 11 bases map to TRBD2. CDR3 size: 16 residues. Germline CDR1 reads MNHEY; CDR2 reads SMNVEV (reference sequence). V was pared by 4 bases and J by 3 bases, with 5 bases of the junction left unmatched. The CDR3 sequence is CASSSLGTSGYNEQFF. Here the CDR3 DNA reads TGTGCCAGCAGTTCCCTAGGGACTAGCGGCTACAATGAGCAGTTCTTC.

J is TRBJ1-1 and V is TRBV3-1 (or the pseudogene TRBV3-2); D gene uncertain. CDR1 and CDR2 from the germline V gene are LGHDT and YNNKEL (reference sequence). V lost 6 bases, J lost 1 base, and 9 bases lay in between. The CDR3 covers 13 residues. The CDR3 nucleotides are TGTGCCAGCAGACCCCTATGGAACACTGAAGCTTTCTTT. Protein product: CASRPLWNTEAFF.

The genes are TRBV6-5 and TRBJ1-1, with D possibly TRBD1 on 5 matching bases. Trimming removed 4 bases at V and 3 bases at J, with 12 bases between. CDR3 length: 14 residues. CDR1 is MNHEY, CDR2 SVGAGI, per germline. For the CDR3, the DNA is TGTGCCAGCAGTTGGGGGGAGGGTGACACTGAAGCTTTCTTT. Translated, it gives CASSWGEGDTEAFF.

The chain uses TRBV25-1 and TRBJ1-4; maybe TRBD1 (6 bases). The CDR3 length is 16 residues. Germline V gene sequence: CDR1 MGHDK, CDR2 SYGVNS. V was trimmed by 3 bases and J by 7 bases, leaving 18 bases between them. This chain's CDR3 is CASSEPGGRGGEKLFF. DNA for the CDR3: TGTGCCAGCAGTGAGCCCGGGGGAAGGGGGGGTGAAAAACTGTTTTTT.

The rearrangement uses TRBV13 and TRBJ1-4, with D possibly TRBD1 on 5 matching bases. Germline CDR1 and CDR2: PRHDT and FYEKMQ (reference sequence). This CDR3 is 15 amino acids long. Deletions cut 5 bases from V and 1 base from J, with 11 bases between. The CDR3 here is CASSPGGETNEKLFF. In DNA form, the CDR3 reads TGTGCCAGCAGCCCCGGGGGGGAAACTAATGAAAAACTGTTTTTT.

This chain links TRBV7-6 with TRBJ2-1; D might be TRBD2 (5 bases). Germline V CDR1 and CDR2: SGHVS, FNYEAQ. V dropped 4 bases and J dropped 7 bases, with 11 bases sitting between them. The CDR3 contains 13 residues. This CDR3 is CASSSRVGNEQFF. As DNA, the CDR3 is TGTGCCAGCAGCTCGAGGGTTGGGAATGAGCAGTTCTTC.

The rearrangement uses TRBV4-1 and TRBJ1-1; D possibly corresponds to TRBD1 (6 bases). There are 13 residues in the CDR3. Trimming removed 1 base from V and 3 bases from J, with 6 bases in between. The germline V gene has CDR1 MGHRA and CDR2 YSYEKL. CDR3: CASSQAGDTEAFF. In DNA form, the CDR3 reads TGCGCCAGCAGCCAAGCAGGGGACACTGAAGCTTTCTTT.

This chain joins TRBV30 and TRBJ2-5, with 13 bases identical to TRBD2. The germline V gene has CDR1 GTSNPN and CDR2 SVGIG (reference sequence). Trimming at V came to 2 bases and at J to 4 bases, leaving 13 bases not matched to a gene. CDR3 length: 18 residues. The CDR3, as DNA: TGTGCCTGGAGTTTCTCAGGACTAGCGGGAGTGCGAGGAGAGACCCAGTACTTC. It specifies CAWSFSGLAGVRGETQYF.

The V gene is TRBV6-6, the J gene TRBJ2-5; TRBD2 matches at 7 bases. The CDR3 length is 15 residues. V lost 6 bases to trimming and J lost 2 bases; unmatched junction nucleotides: 9. CDR1 is MNHNY, CDR2 SVGAGI, per germline (reference sequence). Here the CDR3 reads CASSQQGTTQETQYF. The CDR3 DNA is TGTGCCAGCAGCCAACAAGGGACTACGCAAGAGACCCAGTACTTC.

Here the CDR3 DNA reads TGTGCCAGCAGCGCAGTTTATGAGGGTGAAGCTTTCTTT. It is translated as CASSAVYEGEAFF. J is TRBJ1-1 and V is TRBV9; D gene uncertain. The germline V gene has CDR1 SGDLS and CDR2 YYNGEE. This CDR3 comprises 13 residues. V was trimmed by 3 bases and J by 7 bases, leaving 13 bases between them.

The CDR3 DNA follows: TGTGCCAGCAGTCCGAAGGGGTTTAATGAAAAACTGTTTTTT. Translation gives CASSPKGFNEKLFF. This chain links TRBV2 with TRBJ1-4; D might be TRBD1 (5 bases). The CDR3 length is 14 residues. The germline gives CDR1 SNHLY, CDR2 FYNNEI. V lost 5 bases, J lost 4 bases, and 11 bases lay in between.

The V call is TRBV5-1, the J call TRBJ1-2, with a possible D match to TRBD1 (6 bases). The CDR3 runs to 14 residues. CDR1 SGHRS and CDR2 YFSETQ come from the germline V gene. Trimming took off 0 bases at V and 3 bases at J, with 9 bases between the two ends. The CDR3 protein is CASSLVGADYGYTF. DNA of the CDR3: TGCGCCAGCAGCTTGGTGGGGGCTGACTATGGCTACACCTTC.

This clone was counted a single time. The chain links TRBV6-2 or TRBV6-3 to TRBJ2-1, with D perhaps TRBD1 (5 bases). The germline V gene has CDR1 MNHEY and CDR2 SVGEGT. V was clipped by 2 bases and J by 9 bases, with 11 bases between them. This CDR3 region has 13 residues. The CDR3 protein is CASSYRGSREQFF. The CDR3 region has the DNA TGTGCCAGCAGTTACAGGGGATCCCGTGAGCAGTTCTTC.

This chain uses TRBV2 with TRBJ2-3; 10 positions match TRBD2. Germline V gives CDR1 SNHLY, CDR2 FYNNEI. V shed 2 bases and J 1 base; nucleotides not matched to a gene: 3. The CDR3 contains 16 residues. The CDR3 sequence: CASSEIGTSGTDTQYF. The CDR3 DNA reads as TGTGCCAGCAGTGAAATTGGGACTAGCGGCACAGATACGCAGTATTTT. Combining the CDR3 with reference TRBV2 and TRBJ2-3 gives the whole variable domain EPEVTQTPSHQVTQMGQEVILRCVPISNHLYFYWYRQILGQKVEFLVSFYNNEISEKSEIFDDQFSVERPDGSNFTLKIRSTKLEDSAMYFCASSEIGTSGTDTQYFGPGTRLTVL.

This clone was counted a single time. The chain couples TRBV5-6 to TRBJ2-3, with TRBD1 matching 10 bases. Germline lookup yields CDR1 SGHDT and CDR2 YYEEEE. There are 19 residues in the CDR3. The junction had 17 bases not matched to a gene; V was cut back by 1 base and J by 6 bases. The CDR3, as DNA: TGTGCCAGCAGCTTGAAGGAAGGGTACGGGACAGGGGTAGGGGATACGCAGTATTTT. This encodes CASSLKEGYGTGVGDTQYF.